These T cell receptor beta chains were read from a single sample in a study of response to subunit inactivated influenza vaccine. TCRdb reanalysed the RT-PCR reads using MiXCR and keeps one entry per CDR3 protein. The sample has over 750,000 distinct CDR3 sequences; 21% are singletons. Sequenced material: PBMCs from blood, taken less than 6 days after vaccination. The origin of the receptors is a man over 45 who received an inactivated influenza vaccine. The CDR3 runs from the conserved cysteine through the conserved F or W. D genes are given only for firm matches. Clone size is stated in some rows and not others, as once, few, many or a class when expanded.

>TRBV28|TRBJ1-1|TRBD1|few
CASSGVGTGTGTEAFF
TGTGCCAGCAGTGGTGTAGGGACAGGTACGGGCACTGAAGCTTTCTTT
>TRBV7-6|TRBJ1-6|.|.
CASSPDSHNSPLHF
TGTGCCAGCAGCCCGGACAGCCATAATTCACCCCTCCACTTT
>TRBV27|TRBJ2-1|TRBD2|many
CASSLWSSGRYNEQFF
TGTGCCAGCAGTTTATGGTCTAGCGGGAGGTACAATGAGCAGTTCTTC
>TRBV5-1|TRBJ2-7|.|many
CASSRILDGTYEQYF
TGCGCCAGCAGCCGTATTTTGGACGGAACCTACGAGCAGTACTTC
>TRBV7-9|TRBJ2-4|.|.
CASSLDGVAENIQYF
TGTGCCAGCAGCTTAGATGGGGTTGCTGAAAACATTCAGTACTTC
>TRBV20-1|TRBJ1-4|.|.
CSARHTNEKLFF
TGCAGTGCTAGACATACTAATGAAAAACTGTTTTTT
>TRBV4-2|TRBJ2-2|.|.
CASSQGDQKNTGELFF
TGTGCCAGCAGCCAAGGGGACCAAAAGAACACCGGGGAGCTGTTTTTT
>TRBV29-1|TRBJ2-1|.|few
CSVEDGAGPQFF
TGCAGCGTTGAAGATGGGGCAGGGCCGCAGTTCTTC
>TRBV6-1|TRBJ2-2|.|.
CASSRDLGNTGELFF
TGTGCCAGCAGCCGGGACCTCGGGAACACCGGGGAGCTGTTTTTT
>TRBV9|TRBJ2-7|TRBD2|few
CASSVGGGYYEQYF
TGTGCCAGCAGCGTTGGCGGGGGGTACTACGAGCAGTACTTC
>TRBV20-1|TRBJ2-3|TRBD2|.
CSAFRSGRITDTQYF
TGCAGTGCTTTTCGAAGCGGGAGAATCACAGATACGCAGTATTTT
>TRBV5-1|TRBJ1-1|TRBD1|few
CASSLLNLGGEAFF
TGCGCCAGCAGCTTGTTGAATTTAGGGGGCGAAGCTTTCTTT
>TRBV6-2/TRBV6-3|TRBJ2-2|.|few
CASSSDILRFTGELFF
TGTGCCAGCAGCTCCGACATTTTGAGGTTCACCGGGGAGCTGTTTTTT
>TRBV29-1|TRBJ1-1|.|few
CSVEDRGRNTEAFF
TGCAGCGTTGAAGATCGGGGGAGGAACACTGAAGCTTTCTTT
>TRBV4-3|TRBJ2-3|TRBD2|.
CASSRTSGHTDTQYF
TGCGCCAGCAGCCGGACTAGCGGGCACACAGATACGCAGTATTTT
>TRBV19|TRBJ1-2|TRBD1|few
CASSIAGQGNYGYTF
TGTGCCAGTAGTATAGCCGGACAGGGGAACTATGGCTACACCTTC
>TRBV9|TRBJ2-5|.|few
CASSVAGSSSGETQYF
TGTGCCAGCAGCGTAGCGGGATCTTCCAGTGGAGAGACCCAGTACTTC
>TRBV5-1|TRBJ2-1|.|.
CASGSLRGGSSYNEQFF
TGCGCCAGCGGTTCCCTCAGGGGCGGGAGCTCCTACAATGAGCAGTTCTTC
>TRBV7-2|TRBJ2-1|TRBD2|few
CASSYRLAGGGDEQFF
TGTGCCAGCAGCTATAGACTAGCGGGGGGAGGCGATGAGCAGTTCTTC
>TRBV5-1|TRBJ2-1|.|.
CASSSTGSGTYNEQFF
TGCGCCAGCAGCTCCACAGGGAGTGGGACCTACAATGAGCAGTTCTTC
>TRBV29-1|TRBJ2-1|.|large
CSSEGLGDYNEQFF
TGCAGCTCTGAGGGGCTAGGTGACTACAATGAGCAGTTCTTC
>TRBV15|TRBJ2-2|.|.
CATSRVTWYGRATGELFF
TGTGCCACCAGCAGAGTAACGTGGTATGGAAGGGCCACCGGGGAGCTGTTTTTT
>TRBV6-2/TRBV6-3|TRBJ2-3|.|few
CASSPTWGGDTQYF
TGTGCCAGCAGCCCGACATGGGGTGGAGATACGCAGTATTTT
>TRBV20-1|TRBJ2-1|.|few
CSASGKDPSYNEQFF
TGCAGTGCTAGCGGGAAAGATCCCTCCTACAATGAGCAGTTCTTC
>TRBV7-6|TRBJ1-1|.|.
CASSLGAMVDTEAFF
TGTGCCAGCAGCTTAGGGGCTATGGTCGACACTGAAGCTTTCTTT
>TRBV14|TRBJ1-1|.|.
CASSQGRDLVYTEAFF
TGTGCCAGCAGCCAAGGCAGGGACCTCGTGTACACTGAAGCTTTCTTT
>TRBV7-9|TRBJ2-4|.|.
CASSPPEPEAKNIQYF
TGTGCCAGCAGCCCCCCGGAGCCGGAAGCCAAAAACATTCAGTACTTC
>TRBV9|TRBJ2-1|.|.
CASSVETSADEQFF
TGTGCCAGCAGCGTAGAAACTAGTGCGGATGAGCAGTTCTTC
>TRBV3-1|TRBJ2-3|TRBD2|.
CASRRTSGAWDTQYF
TGTGCCAGCAGAAGGACTAGCGGGGCCTGGGATACGCAGTATTTT
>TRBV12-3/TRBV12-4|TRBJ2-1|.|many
CASSSGQSSYNEQFF
TGTGCCAGCAGTTCCGGACAGAGCTCCTACAATGAGCAGTTCTTC
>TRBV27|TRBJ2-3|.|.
CASSLGDHLTTDTQYF
TGTGCCAGCAGTTTAGGGGACCACCTAACCACAGATACGCAGTATTTT
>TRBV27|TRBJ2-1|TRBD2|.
CASSLLRAGVPNEQFF
TGTGCCAGCAGTTTATTAAGAGCGGGAGTCCCCAATGAGCAGTTCTTC
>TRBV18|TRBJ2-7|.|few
CASSVGGYTYEQYF
TGTGCCAGCTCTGTAGGGGGGTATACCTACGAGCAGTACTTC
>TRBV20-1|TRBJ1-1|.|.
CSASSPVRGAVNTEAFF
TGCAGTGCTAGCTCTCCAGTCCGAGGGGCCGTGAACACTGAAGCTTTCTTT
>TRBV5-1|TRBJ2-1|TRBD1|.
CASSLAVDRGGEQFF
TGCGCCAGCAGCTTGGCCGTCGACAGGGGAGGTGAGCAGTTCTTC
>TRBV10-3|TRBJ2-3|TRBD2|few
CAIGPYRMSRLADTQYF
TGTGCCATCGGACCCTATAGGATGAGCCGACTAGCGGATACGCAGTATTTT
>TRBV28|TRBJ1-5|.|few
CASSRRYSNQPQHF
TGTGCCAGCAGTAGAAGATATAGCAATCAGCCCCAGCATTTT
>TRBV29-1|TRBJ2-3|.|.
CSVEDRQRSTDTQYF
TGCAGCGTTGAAGATCGGCAGAGAAGCACAGATACGCAGTATTTT
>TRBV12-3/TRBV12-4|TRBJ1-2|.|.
CASSPGGFGYTF
TGTGCCAGCAGTCCGGGGGGGTTTGGCTACACCTTC